One and the same sample provided the 20 T cell receptor beta chains below, sequenced in a study of radiation and T cells in renal cell carcinoma (TCRdb year 2020). The library was produced with the immunoSEQ multiplex PCR assay. Here the immuneACCESS table is served through TCRdb, limited to in-frame sequences with V and J called. Missing clones are a known gap in these copies; in checked studies unresolved V genes cover under half, and the rest lacks a known reason. Counted in this sample were about 150,000 clones; about 88% of them appeared once. 4.1% of the sample rests with the top ten. The sample's time point label is to be understood as: baseline pretreatment blood. Sample treatment or condition, as interpreted from the label and publication: 15 Gy SBRT to primary tumor, nephrectomy 4 weeks later. The material was blood, obtained from a patient whose treatment included radiotherapy and nephrectomy. Receptor source: a woman aged 70-85 years with renal cell carcinoma.

V and J are TRBV2 and TRBJ2-7, with TRBD1 matching over 8 bases. The CDR3 consists of 13 residues. Germline CDR1 reads SNHLY; CDR2 reads FYNNEI. J was trimmed by 8 bases and V by 5 bases; bases with no gene match: 8. This CDR3 is CASSSGQGWKQYF. For the CDR3, the DNA is TGTGCCAGCAGTTCCGGACAGGGTTGGAAGCAGTACTTC.

A single count supports this clone. J is TRBJ1-4 and V is TRBV2; D is uncertain. V lost 5 bases to trimming and J lost 8 bases, with 9 bases between them. Germline CDR1 SNHLY, CDR2 FYNNEI. This CDR3 has 12 residues. The CDR3 loop is CASSREGEKLFF. The CDR3 DNA reads as TGTGCCAGCAGTCGGGAGGGCGAAAAACTGTTTTTT.

The chain employs TRBV7-2 and TRBJ2-3; D not certain. V shed 5 bases and J shed 2 bases, with 5 bases lying between them. Germline CDR1 is SGHTA and CDR2 is FQGNSA. The CDR3 consists of 12 residues. DNA of the CDR3: TGTGCCAGCAGCCTCTACACAGATACGCAGTATTTT. It is translated as CASSLYTDTQYF.

This chain links TRBV2 with TRBJ2-7, with a weak D call TRBD2 (5 bases). Germline values: CDR1 SNHLY, CDR2 FYNNEI. This CDR3 region has 15 residues. Trimming cost V 3 bases and J 3 bases, with 15 bases left between them. The CDR3 spells CASSELAGLNYEQYF. CDR3 DNA sequence: TGTGCCAGCAGTGAGCTCGCAGGACTTAACTACGAGCAGTACTTC. The whole variable domain, filled in from reference TRBV2 and TRBJ2-7, reads EPEVTQTPSHQVTQMGQEVILRCVPISNHLYFYWYRQILGQKVEFLVSFYNNEISEKSEIFDDQFSVERPDGSNFTLKIRSTKLEDSAMYFCASSELAGLNYEQYFGPGTRLTVT.

With respect to this clone: Other DNA sequences in this specimen translate into the identical CDR3. V usage is TRBV29-1 and J usage is TRBJ1-3, with D tentatively TRBD1 (6 bases). Trimming cost V 6 bases and J 0 bases, with 9 bases left between them. This CDR3 region has 13 residues. CDR1 SQVTM and CDR2 ANQGSEA come from the germline V gene. For the CDR3, the DNA is TGCAGCGTCGGACAGAGCTCTGGAAACACCATATATTTT. Translating gives CSVGQSSGNTIYF. Combining the CDR3 with reference TRBV29-1 and TRBJ1-3 gives the whole variable domain SAVISQKPSRDICQRGTSLTIQCQVDSQVTMMFWYRQQPGQSLTLIATANQGSEATYESGFVIDKFPISRPNLTFSTLTVSNMSPEDSSIYLCSVGQSSGNTIYFGEGSWLTVV.

The J gene is TRBJ1-4, the V gene TRBV11-3, with a tentative D call TRBD1 (5 bases). Germline V CDR1 and CDR2: SGHNT, YENEEA. Trimming took off 5 bases at V and 4 bases at J, with 17 bases between the two ends. CDR3 length equals 16 residues. The CDR3 region is CASSRGRDLRNEKLFF. CDR3 nucleotides: TGTGCCAGCAGCCGAGGGCGGGACCTCCGTAATGAAAAACTGTTTTTT.

The V and J genes are TRBV7-6 and TRBJ2-6; D call uncertain. The germline V and J ends were trimmed by 0 bases and 4 bases, with 7 bases remaining between them. The length of the CDR3 is 15 residues. Germline loops: CDR1 SGHVS, CDR2 FNYEAQ. The CDR3 loop is CASSLAVAGANVLTF. The DNA of the CDR3 is TGTGCCAGCAGCTTAGCGGTGGCAGGGGCCAACGTCCTGACTTTC.

The rearrangement uses TRBV5-6 and TRBJ2-5; perhaps TRBD2 as D (6 bases). The CDR3 runs to 15 residues. Germline CDR1 reads SGHDT; CDR2 reads YYEEEE. V was pared by 0 bases and J by 5 bases, with 14 bases between. CDR3 in amino acids: CASSLALEGLETQYF. For the CDR3, the DNA is TGTGCCAGCAGCTTGGCTTTAGAGGGACTGGAGACCCAGTACTTC. Drawing the rest from reference TRBV5-6 and TRBJ2-5, the complete variable domain is DAGVTQSPTHLIKTRGQQVTLRCSPKSGHDTVSWYQQALGQGPQFIFQYYEEEERQRGNFPDRFSGHQFPNYSSELNVNALLLGDSALYLCASSLALEGLETQYFGPGTRLLVL.

V gene TRBV7-9 combines with J gene TRBJ1-6, with 8 bases lining up with TRBD1. The trim removed 3 bases at V and 8 bases at J, leaving 6 bases unmatched. Looked up from germline, CDR1 is SEHNR and CDR2 is FQNEAQ (reference sequence). This CDR3 contains 15 residues. For the CDR3, the DNA is TGTGCCAGCAGCTTTGGGCAGGGGGCAGATTCACCCCTCCACTTT. This translates into CASSFGQGADSPLHF.

This rearrangement joins TRBV30 to TRBJ1-4; TRBD1 matches at 11 bases. The CDR3 sequence is 15 residues long. Per germline, CDR1 GTSNPN and CDR2 SVGIG (reference sequence). V lost 0 bases to trimming and J lost 7 bases; unmatched junction nucleotides: 4. The CDR3 protein is CAWSVLGQGGEKLFF. CDR3 nucleotides: TGTGCCTGGAGTGTACTGGGACAGGGGGGTGAAAAACTGTTTTTT.

J is TRBJ2-7 and V is TRBV11-2; 8 bases map to TRBD1. With V trimmed by 5 bases and J by 7 bases, 10 bases remained unmatched. The CDR3 has 14 amino acids. Looked up from germline, CDR1 is SGHAT and CDR2 is FQNNGV. For the CDR3, the DNA is TGTGCCAGCAGCCTGACAGGGGTAGTGAGGGAGCAGTACTTC. Amino acid sequence: CASSLTGVVREQYF.

The chain employs TRBV30 and TRBJ1-2; no firm D call. V dropped 2 bases and J dropped 2 bases, with 6 bases sitting between them. Germline V gives CDR1 GTSNPN, CDR2 SVGIG (reference sequence). The CDR3 extends over 12 amino acids. CDR3 region: CAWSPGNYGYTF. CDR3 nucleotide sequence: TGTGCCTGGAGTCCAGGAAACTATGGCTACACCTTC.

A few counts support this clone. The V call is TRBV7-2, the J call TRBJ1-6; D is undetermined. The length of the CDR3 is 12 residues. V was trimmed by 1 base and J by 10 bases, leaving 5 bases between them. The V gene's germline CDR1 is SGHTA and CDR2 FQGNSA. The CDR3 DNA sequence: TGTGCCAGCAGCTTAGGTTGGTCACCCCTCCACTTT. It specifies CASSLGWSPLHF. Full variable domain (missing parts from reference TRBV7-2 and TRBJ1-6): GAGVSQSPSNKVTEKGKDVELRCDPISGHTALYWYRQSLGQGLEFLIYFQGNSAPDKSGLPSDRFSAERTGGSVSTLTIQRTQQEDSAVYLCASSLGWSPLHFGNGTRLTVT.

The rearrangement links TRBV5-1 to TRBJ2-1; D is possibly TRBD2 (5 bases). Germline V gene data show CDR1 as SGHRS and CDR2 as YFSETQ. The CDR3 has 15 residues. Trimming cost V 4 bases and J 4 bases, with 15 bases left between them. The CDR3 bases are TGCGCCAGCAGCCCACCGTCGGGGAATTACAATGAGCAGTTCTTC. Protein product: CASSPPSGNYNEQFF.

The chain uses TRBV5-1 and TRBJ1-4; 9 bases are shared with TRBD1. The V gene's germline CDR1 is SGHRS and CDR2 YFSETQ. V was clipped by 0 bases and J by 8 bases; unmatched bases: 8. The CDR3 totals 16 residues. CDR3 nucleotide sequence: TGCGCCAGCAGCTTGGCCCTGACAGGGGGGGGAGAAAAACTGTTTTTT. This gives the protein CASSLALTGGGEKLFF.

This chain joins TRBV27 and TRBJ1-2, with 9 bases lining up with TRBD1. Looked up from germline, CDR1 is MNHEY and CDR2 is SMNVEV (reference sequence). This CDR3 is 15 amino acids long. V shed 5 bases and J 2 bases; nucleotides not matched to a gene: 6. CDR3 region: CASSAGTGLNYGYTF. CDR3 DNA sequence: TGTGCCAGCAGTGCAGGGACAGGGCTGAACTATGGCTACACCTTC.

V gene TRBV6-6 combines with J gene TRBJ1-1; TRBD1 matches 9 bases. CDR3 length: 15 amino acids. CDR1 MNHNY and CDR2 SVGAGI come from the germline V gene (reference sequence). V gave up 7 bases and J gave up 7 bases; unmatched junction bases: 13. CDR3 amino acids: CASTPGQGIFSEAFF. For the CDR3, the DNA is TGTGCCAGCACTCCGGGACAGGGAATTTTCAGTGAAGCTTTCTTT.

This clone was counted between two and nine times. J is TRBJ1-1 and V is TRBV4-1; D remains unclear. V was clipped by 0 bases and J by 1 base, with 12 bases between them. Germline V gives CDR1 MGHRA, CDR2 YSYEKL. This CDR3 has 16 residues. CDR3 amino acids: CASSQEWRTQNTEAFF. CDR3 in DNA: TGCGCCAGCAGCCAAGAATGGAGGACTCAGAACACTGAAGCTTTCTTT.

The chain carries TRBV30 and TRBJ2-1; D perhaps matches TRBD2 (6 bases). V was pared by 4 bases and J by 5 bases, with 15 bases between. This CDR3 is 14 amino acids long. The V gene's germline CDR1 is GTSNPN and CDR2 SVGIG (reference sequence). The CDR3 spells CAWTRGNSDNEQFF. The CDR3 nucleotides are TGTGCCTGGACACGGGGGAATTCCGACAATGAGCAGTTCTTC.

The chain carries TRBV2 and TRBJ1-1; D perhaps matches TRBD1 (6 bases). Germline V gives CDR1 SNHLY, CDR2 FYNNEI. V gave up 6 bases and J gave up 0 bases, with 11 bases separating them. The CDR3 covers 14 residues. CDR3 in amino acids: CASREDSMNTEAFF. CDR3 DNA sequence: TGTGCCAGCAGGGAGGACAGTATGAACACTGAAGCTTTCTTT.